This T cell receptor (beta chain) was recovered during a study of Ad26.COV2.S vaccination and SARS-CoV-2 variants. Study at large: Intramuscular Ad26.COV2.S doses were given once or twice, 56 days apart. General study points: In vaccinated individuals, spike-specific CD8+ and CD4+ T cell responses reportedly displayed substantial breadth.

Treatment of the sample: some 19 received Ad26.COV2.S at low or high dose, single or two shots; several received placebo; per-sample allocation not given. Sampling occurred on day 63 after the first vaccine or placebo injection. Clones were read by immunoSEQ multiplex PCR, and TCRdb kept only the in-frame ones, dropping some. The table lists roughly 350,000 clones, about nine tenths of them singletons. Germline assignment: CDR1 GTSNPN and CDR2 SVGIG (reference sequence). The CDR3 is 14 residues long. V was cut by 2 bases and J by 4 bases, with 14 bases left in between. With respect to this clone: Its antigen is not known.

The gene calls are TRBV30 and TRBJ1-1; D is ambiguous. The material was peripheral blood, obtained in a trial of Ad26.COV2.S vaccine versus placebo. The source is a person aged 18-60 years who received the Ad26.COV2.S COVID-19 vaccine or a placebo. CDR3 nucleotide sequence: TGTGCCTGGAGTATCGCTGGTCTTAGCACTGAAGCTTTCTTT. This sequence encodes CAWSIAGLSTEAFF.